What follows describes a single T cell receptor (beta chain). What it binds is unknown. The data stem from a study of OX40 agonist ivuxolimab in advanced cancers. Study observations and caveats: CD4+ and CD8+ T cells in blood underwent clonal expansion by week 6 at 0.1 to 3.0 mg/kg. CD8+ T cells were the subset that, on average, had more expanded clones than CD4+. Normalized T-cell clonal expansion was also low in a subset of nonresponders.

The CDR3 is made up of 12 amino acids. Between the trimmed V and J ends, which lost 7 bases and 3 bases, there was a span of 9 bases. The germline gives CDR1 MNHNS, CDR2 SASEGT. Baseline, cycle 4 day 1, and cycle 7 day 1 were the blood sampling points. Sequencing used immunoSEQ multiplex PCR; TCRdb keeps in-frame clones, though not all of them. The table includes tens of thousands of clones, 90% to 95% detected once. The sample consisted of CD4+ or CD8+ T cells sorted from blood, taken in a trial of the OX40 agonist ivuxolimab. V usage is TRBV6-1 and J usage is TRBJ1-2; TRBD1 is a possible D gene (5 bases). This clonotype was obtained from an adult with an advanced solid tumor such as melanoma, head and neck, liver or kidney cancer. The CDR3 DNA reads TGTGCCAGCAACGGGGGAGACTATGGCTACACCTTC. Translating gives CASNGGDYGYTF.